This paragraph covers one T cell receptor beta chain sequence. V was clipped by 0 bases and J by 5 bases; unmatched bases: 5. The length of the CDR3 is 15 residues. The germline V gene has CDR1 SGHRS and CDR2 YFSETQ. The source of the sample is a study of blood T cell repertoires in COVID-19. Study details: Italy, Spain and the United States were the sources of the convalescent and acute COVID-19 samples. Sample material is recorded as cDNA or gDNA derived from T cells, B-cell-depleted T cells, or PBMCs.

Original handling: By means of reference gene primer amplification, nucleated cell counts were estimated. Assay used: immunoSEQ multiplex PCR; TCRdb lists only in-frame clones, some missing. That table gives V, J and clone size, and the DNA gave D and trimming. The table has roughly 7,300 clones, 70% to 90% seen once. V is TRBV5-1 and J is TRBJ2-3; TRBD1 agrees at 8 bases. The sequence was collected from a human donor in a cohort sampled during active COVID-19. The specimen sequenced was peripheral blood. The CDR3 DNA reads TGCGCCAGCAGCTTGGTGGGACAGGCACTAGATACGCAGTATTTT. Amino acid sequence: CASSLVGQALDTQYF.